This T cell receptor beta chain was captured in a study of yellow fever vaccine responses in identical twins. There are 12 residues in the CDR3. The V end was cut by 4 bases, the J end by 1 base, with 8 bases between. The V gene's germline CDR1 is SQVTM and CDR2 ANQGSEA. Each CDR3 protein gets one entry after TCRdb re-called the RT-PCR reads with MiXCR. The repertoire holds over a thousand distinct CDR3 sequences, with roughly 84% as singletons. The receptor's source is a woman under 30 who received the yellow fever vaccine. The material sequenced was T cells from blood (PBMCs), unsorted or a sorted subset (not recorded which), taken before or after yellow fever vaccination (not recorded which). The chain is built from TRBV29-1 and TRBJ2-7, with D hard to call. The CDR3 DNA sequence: TGCAGCGTTGTCGTCTTTTCCTACGAGCAGTACTTC. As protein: CSVVVFSYEQYF.